The rows below give T cell receptor beta chains drawn from one sample of a study of shared clonotypes between healthy human individuals. Measured with immunoSEQ multiplex PCR; TCRdb has only the in-frame clones, and not every one. The table has some 1,600,000 clones, about 98% seen once. Source material: naive CD4+ T cells sorted from blood. These receptors were collected from a man aged 25-40 years in good health. The CDR3 runs from the conserved cysteine through the conserved F or W. The D gene is left open where the match is weak. Clone sizes are given selectively: once, few, many, or a class where the clone is expanded.

J gene: TRBJ2-1; V gene: TRBV7-2; clone size: once; D gene: NA; CDR3 DNA: TGTGCCAGCAGCATACCTACTGATTTTTACAATGAGCAGTTCTTC; CDR3 protein: CASSIPTDFYNEQFF
J gene: TRBJ2-1; V gene: TRBV6-5; clone size: NA; D gene: TRBD2; CDR3 DNA: TGTGCCAGCAGTTACGCTAGCGGAAACAATGAGCAGTTCTTC; CDR3 protein: CASSYASGNNEQFF
J gene: TRBJ2-1; V gene: TRBV9; clone size: NA; D gene: NA; CDR3 DNA: TGTGCCAGCAGCACCGGGACGGACGTATACGATGAGCAGTTCTTC; CDR3 protein: CASSTGTDVYDEQFF
J gene: TRBJ1-1; V gene: TRBV9; clone size: NA; D gene: NA; CDR3 DNA: TGTGCCAGCAGCGTAGTTCAGGGAATCACTGAAGCTTTCTTT; CDR3 protein: CASSVVQGITEAFF
J gene: TRBJ2-5; V gene: TRBV12-5; clone size: NA; D gene: NA; CDR3 DNA: TGTGCTAGTGGTTTGGCGGGACAAGAGACCCAGTACTTC; CDR3 protein: CASGLAGQETQYF
J gene: TRBJ2-6; V gene: TRBV30; clone size: NA; D gene: NA; CDR3 DNA: TGTGCCTGGGAAGGGGGTGGTAGCGGGGCCAACGTCCTGACTTTC; CDR3 protein: CAWEGGGSGANVLTF
J gene: TRBJ2-1; V gene: TRBV27; clone size: NA; D gene: NA; CDR3 DNA: TGTGCCAGCAGCAATAGTAGGCAGGGCTCCTACAATGAGCAGTTCTTC; CDR3 protein: CASSNSRQGSYNEQFF
J gene: TRBJ2-7; V gene: TRBV6-5; clone size: NA; D gene: NA; CDR3 DNA: TGTGCCAGCAGTTACTCCGGACGCCTGTCCTACGAGCAGTACTTC; CDR3 protein: CASSYSGRLSYEQYF
J gene: TRBJ1-4; V gene: TRBV28; clone size: NA; D gene: NA; CDR3 DNA: TGTGCCAGCAGTTTAAAAGAAAAACTGTTTTTT; CDR3 protein: CASSLKEKLFF
J gene: TRBJ1-1; V gene: TRBV9; clone size: NA; D gene: NA; CDR3 DNA: TGTGCCAGCAGCGTAGGGGGGGTGAACACTGAAGCTTTCTTT; CDR3 protein: CASSVGGVNTEAFF
J gene: TRBJ2-7; V gene: TRBV7-6; clone size: once; D gene: NA; CDR3 DNA: TGTGCCAGCAGCAGGACTATTGGGCCCTACGAGCAGTACTTC; CDR3 protein: CASSRTIGPYEQYF
J gene: TRBJ2-1; V gene: TRBV7-2; clone size: NA; D gene: NA; CDR3 DNA: TGTGCCAGCAGACCGGCCTTCAGCTCCGGTTCGGATGAGCAGTTCTTC; CDR3 protein: CASRPAFSSGSDEQFF
J gene: TRBJ2-1; V gene: TRBV5-1; clone size: NA; D gene: TRBD2; CDR3 DNA: TGCGCCAGCAGCTGGGAGACTAGCGGGAGATCTGAGCAGTTCTTC; CDR3 protein: CASSWETSGRSEQFF
J gene: TRBJ2-1; V gene: TRBV27; clone size: NA; D gene: NA; CDR3 DNA: TGTGCCAGCAGTTTTCCGCGCGCCACAGGTCGGGGAAACAATGAGCAGTTCTTC; CDR3 protein: CASSFPRATGRGNNEQFF
J gene: TRBJ2-5; V gene: TRBV28; clone size: NA; D gene: NA; CDR3 DNA: TGTGCCAGCAGACCCTCAGCGGGTAAGGGAGAGACCCAGTACTTC; CDR3 protein: CASRPSAGKGETQYF
J gene: TRBJ1-1; V gene: TRBV2; clone size: NA; D gene: NA; CDR3 DNA: TGTGCCAGCAGTGAAGCTGGGCAGGGAGTTGGTAGCACTGAAGCTTTCTTT; CDR3 protein: CASSEAGQGVGSTEAFF
J gene: TRBJ2-7; V gene: TRBV25-1; clone size: NA; D gene: NA; CDR3 DNA: TGTGCCAGCAGTGATCCGTCGGGGGCTGGAAACGAGCAGTACTTC; CDR3 protein: CASSDPSGAGNEQYF
J gene: TRBJ2-2; V gene: TRBV5-1; clone size: NA; D gene: NA; CDR3 DNA: TGCGCCAGCAGCCTGGACACTACGAACACCGGGGAGCTGTTTTTT; CDR3 protein: CASSLDTTNTGELFF
J gene: TRBJ2-7; V gene: TRBV10-3; clone size: NA; D gene: NA; CDR3 DNA: TGTGCCAGCGGGCGGTTAGACACCCCCTACGAGCAGTACTTC; CDR3 protein: CASGRLDTPYEQYF
J gene: TRBJ2-1; V gene: TRBV4-1; clone size: NA; D gene: NA; CDR3 DNA: TGCGCCAGCAGCCGGGCGCAGCGCGGCCCCTACAATGAGCAGTTCTTC; CDR3 protein: CASSRAQRGPYNEQFF
J gene: TRBJ1-4; V gene: TRBV2; clone size: NA; D gene: NA; CDR3 DNA: TGTGCCAGCAGTGCTCAGGGTGGTGAAAAACTGTTTTTT; CDR3 protein: CASSAQGGEKLFF
J gene: TRBJ1-4; V gene: TRBV5-4; clone size: once; D gene: TRBD1; CDR3 DNA: TGTGCCAGCAGCTTGGGGTTACAGGGGAACGAAAAACTGTTTTTT; CDR3 protein: CASSLGLQGNEKLFF
J gene: TRBJ2-7; V gene: TRBV19; clone size: NA; D gene: TRBD2; CDR3 DNA: TGTGCCAGTAATTTAGCGGGAGCTAACGAGCAGTACTTC; CDR3 protein: CASNLAGANEQYF
J gene: TRBJ2-5; V gene: TRBV14; clone size: once; D gene: NA; CDR3 DNA: TGTGCCAGCAGAGGGGTGGGCCAAGAGACCCAGTACTTC; CDR3 protein: CASRGVGQETQYF
J gene: TRBJ1-4; V gene: TRBV2; clone size: few; D gene: NA; CDR3 DNA: TGTGCCAGCAGTGTCGGGACAACTAATGAAAAACTGTTTTTT; CDR3 protein: CASSVGTTNEKLFF
J gene: TRBJ1-4; V gene: TRBV10-3; clone size: NA; D gene: NA; CDR3 DNA: TGTGCCATCAGTGGGACGAGGGCAGCAACTAATGAAAAACTGTTTTTT; CDR3 protein: CAISGTRAATNEKLFF
J gene: TRBJ2-5; V gene: TRBV23-1; clone size: NA; D gene: TRBD2; CDR3 DNA: TGCGCCAGCAGTCAATCGGGGCTAGCGGGATACGGGTCGGAGACCCAGTACTTC; CDR3 protein: CASSQSGLAGYGSETQYF
J gene: TRBJ2-4; V gene: TRBV7-2; clone size: NA; D gene: TRBD2; CDR3 DNA: TGTGCCAGCAGCTTAGTGGCTAGCGGGGGGAACATTCAGTACTTC; CDR3 protein: CASSLVASGGNIQYF
J gene: TRBJ2-3; V gene: TRBV19; clone size: NA; D gene: NA; CDR3 DNA: TGTGCCAGTAGGAGTAGACGCGTAGGTACGCAGTATTTT; CDR3 protein: CASRSRRVGTQYF
J gene: TRBJ1-2; V gene: TRBV6-6; clone size: NA; D gene: TRBD1; CDR3 DNA: TGTGCCAGCAGTTCATCCGGGACAGCCTACACCTTC; CDR3 protein: CASSSSGTAYTF
J gene: TRBJ2-7; V gene: TRBV7-8; clone size: NA; D gene: TRBD2; CDR3 DNA: TGTGCCAGCAGCCTGGGACTAGCGGGGGCCTACGAGCAGTACTTC; CDR3 protein: CASSLGLAGAYEQYF
J gene: TRBJ1-2; V gene: TRBV7-3; clone size: NA; D gene: TRBD1; CDR3 DNA: TGTGCCAGCAGCTTAGGAGGGGGCCAAAGAGGCTACACCTTC; CDR3 protein: CASSLGGGQRGYTF
J gene: TRBJ2-2; V gene: TRBV5-4; clone size: NA; D gene: TRBD2; CDR3 DNA: TGTGCCAGCAGCCTGGGACTAGTTGGCGGGGAGCTGTTTTTT; CDR3 protein: CASSLGLVGGELFF
J gene: TRBJ2-7; V gene: TRBV15; clone size: NA; D gene: NA; CDR3 DNA: TGTGCCACCAGCAGTAACAGGGCCGACTACGAGCAGTACTTC; CDR3 protein: CATSSNRADYEQYF
J gene: TRBJ2-2; V gene: TRBV7-9; clone size: once; D gene: TRBD2; CDR3 DNA: TGTGCCAGCAGCTTATTCATGGGACTAGCGGGAGTAACCGGGGAGCTGTTTTTT; CDR3 protein: CASSLFMGLAGVTGELFF
J gene: TRBJ2-3; V gene: TRBV5-6; clone size: NA; D gene: NA; CDR3 DNA: TGTGCCAGCAGCTTTGGGCCTAAACGAGGAGATACGCAGTATTTT; CDR3 protein: CASSFGPKRGDTQYF
J gene: TRBJ2-3; V gene: TRBV15; clone size: once; D gene: TRBD2; CDR3 DNA: TGTGCCACCAGCAGTGACCGACTAGCGGGAGGGACAGATACGCAGTATTTT; CDR3 protein: CATSSDRLAGGTDTQYF
J gene: TRBJ2-3; V gene: TRBV2; clone size: NA; D gene: NA; CDR3 DNA: TGTGCCAGCAGTGACAGCGGCACAGATACGCAGTATTTT; CDR3 protein: CASSDSGTDTQYF
J gene: TRBJ2-7; V gene: TRBV27; clone size: NA; D gene: NA; CDR3 DNA: TGTGCCAGCAGCCCAGTTCCGGGGGCCCAATCCAGCGAGCAGTACTTC; CDR3 protein: CASSPVPGAQSSEQYF
J gene: TRBJ2-1; V gene: TRBV10-3; clone size: NA; D gene: TRBD1; CDR3 DNA: TGTGCCATCAGTGACCAGGGGGACAATGAGCAGTTCTTC; CDR3 protein: CAISDQGDNEQFF
J gene: TRBJ2-1; V gene: TRBV5-1; clone size: once; D gene: TRBD2; CDR3 DNA: TGCGCCAGCAGCTTGGACCCGACTAGCGGGAGGTACAATGAGCAGTTCTTC; CDR3 protein: CASSLDPTSGRYNEQFF
J gene: TRBJ2-7; V gene: TRBV6-5; clone size: NA; D gene: TRBD2; CDR3 DNA: TGTGCCAGCATTGGGACTAGCGGGCTGGCCTACGAGCAGTACTTC; CDR3 protein: CASIGTSGLAYEQYF
J gene: TRBJ2-7; V gene: TRBV9; clone size: NA; D gene: TRBD2; CDR3 DNA: TGTGCCAGCAGCCGGGGATCCGTGGGCGGGAGGGCTTGGGAGCAGTACTTC; CDR3 protein: CASSRGSVGGRAWEQYF
J gene: TRBJ1-1; V gene: TRBV27; clone size: NA; D gene: NA; CDR3 DNA: TGTGCCAGCACCAGACTGGGCGTTGACACTGAAGCTTTCTTT; CDR3 protein: CASTRLGVDTEAFF
J gene: TRBJ2-1; V gene: TRBV29-1; clone size: NA; D gene: TRBD2; CDR3 DNA: TGCAGGCCGGGACTAGAAGACAATGAGCAGTTCTTC; CDR3 protein: CRPGLEDNEQFF
J gene: TRBJ2-5; V gene: TRBV6-6; clone size: NA; D gene: NA; CDR3 DNA: TGTGCCAGCAGTTCGACAGGACAGAAACAAGAGACCCAGTACTTC; CDR3 protein: CASSSTGQKQETQYF
J gene: TRBJ2-1; V gene: TRBV7-3; clone size: NA; D gene: NA; CDR3 DNA: TGTGCCAGCAGTCAAGCAGGTGGAGAGCAGTTCTTC; CDR3 protein: CASSQAGGEQFF
J gene: TRBJ2-7; V gene: TRBV27; clone size: NA; D gene: NA; CDR3 DNA: TGTGCCAGCAGGTCATACAAGGGCGGATCCTACGAGCAGTACTTC; CDR3 protein: CASRSYKGGSYEQYF
J gene: TRBJ1-4; V gene: TRBV28; clone size: NA; D gene: NA; CDR3 DNA: TGTGCCAGCAGTCCTCGGGCCGGGCGGCTTAGTAATGAAAAACTGTTTTTT; CDR3 protein: CASSPRAGRLSNEKLFF
J gene: TRBJ2-1; V gene: TRBV29-1; clone size: NA; D gene: NA; CDR3 DNA: TGCAGCGTGGAGGACACAATCGCTTACAATGAGCAGTTCTTC; CDR3 protein: CSVEDTIAYNEQFF
J gene: TRBJ1-4; V gene: TRBV28; clone size: NA; D gene: NA; CDR3 DNA: TGTGCCAGCGCCGGTGCAACTAATGAAAAACTGTTTTTT; CDR3 protein: CASAGATNEKLFF
J gene: TRBJ2-7; V gene: TRBV18; clone size: NA; D gene: NA; CDR3 DNA: TGTGCCAGCTCACCAGGGGCAGGGAGGCACGAGCAGTACTTC; CDR3 protein: CASSPGAGRHEQYF
J gene: TRBJ2-3; V gene: TRBV11-2; clone size: once; D gene: NA; CDR3 DNA: TGTGCCAGCAGCTTAGATTTAATAAGCGATACGCAGTATTTT; CDR3 protein: CASSLDLISDTQYF
J gene: TRBJ2-3; V gene: TRBV7-2; clone size: once; D gene: NA; CDR3 DNA: TGTGCCAGCAGCTTAGTGGTTCTAAATGCAGATACGCAGTATTTT; CDR3 protein: CASSLVVLNADTQYF
J gene: TRBJ2-2; V gene: TRBV7-2; clone size: NA; D gene: TRBD1; CDR3 DNA: TGTGCCAGCAGCCGGGACAGGGTAGGCGGGGAGCTGTTTTTT; CDR3 protein: CASSRDRVGGELFF
J gene: TRBJ1-5; V gene: TRBV28; clone size: NA; D gene: NA; CDR3 DNA: TGTGCCAGCAGTGGCGCCGGGTTGAGCAATCAGCCCCAGCATTTT; CDR3 protein: CASSGAGLSNQPQHF
J gene: TRBJ2-1; V gene: TRBV5-4; clone size: once; D gene: TRBD1; CDR3 DNA: TGTGCCAGCAGCTTTGACAGGGGCGCCTACAATGAGCAGTTCTTC; CDR3 protein: CASSFDRGAYNEQFF
J gene: TRBJ2-5; V gene: TRBV5-1; clone size: NA; D gene: NA; CDR3 DNA: TGCGCCAGCAGCGCCAGGACGACACAAGAGACCCAGTACTTC; CDR3 protein: CASSARTTQETQYF